These 3 T cell receptor beta chains originate from one sample sequenced in a study of blood T cell repertoires in COVID-19. TCRdb keeps only in-frame clones here, not all; method: immunoSEQ multiplex PCR. The sample carries tens of thousands of clones, 81% recorded once. Sequencing input: peripheral blood. Every receptor here comes from an elderly man with acute or convalescent COVID-19.

This chain connects TRBV5-1 to TRBJ1-4, with TRBD1 as a possible D gene (6 bases). Germline CDR1 is SGHRS and CDR2 is YFSETQ. V dropped 6 bases and J dropped 3 bases, with 12 bases sitting between them. CDR3 size: 14 residues. The CDR3 DNA follows: TGCGCCAGCAAACAGGGAGAGGCTAATGAAAAACTGTTTTTT. Amino acid sequence: CASKQGEANEKLFF.

This chain connects TRBV25-1 to TRBJ2-3; tentative D call: TRBD2 (5 bases). V lost 8 bases to trimming and J lost 2 bases, with 14 bases between them. The germline gives CDR1 MGHDK, CDR2 SYGVNS. The CDR3 extends over 14 amino acids. CDR3 nucleotide sequence: TGTGCCAGCTCCTCCGGGGTGCCCACAGATACGCAGTATTTT. This sequence encodes CASSSGVPTDTQYF.

This chain joins TRBV6-5 and TRBJ1-6; D unclear. CDR1 MNHEY and CDR2 SVGAGI come from the germline V gene. This CDR3 has 12 amino acids. V dropped 4 bases and J dropped 9 bases, with 7 bases sitting between them. CDR3 nucleotides: TGTGCCAGCAGTTCTCCAGGTTCACCCCTCCACTTT. Translating it yields CASSSPGSPLHF.